The following is a TCR beta chain sequence with its context. Its antigen is undetermined. These data originate in a study of radiotherapy plus CTLA-4 blockade in lung cancer. Looking at the study overall: Patients showed objective responses in about 20% of cases and disease control in just over 30%.

Sequenced by immunoSEQ multiplex PCR; TCRdb stores in-frame clones only, minus some. The sample holds 100,000 or so clones, about 85% seen once. Study observations and caveats: Expansion of tumor-derived TCR clones was observed in blood after radiotherapy plus ipilimumab. It was early blood T cell clone dynamics, with interferon-beta, that reportedly best predicted response.

Germline V gene lookup returns CDR1 SEHNR and CDR2 FQNEAQ (reference sequence). There are 17 residues in the CDR3. Trimming at V came to 3 bases and at J to 1 base, leaving 8 bases not matched to a gene. Chemo-refractory metastatic non-small-cell lung cancer patients underwent focal radiation alongside CTLA-4 blockade with ipilimumab. The sample was peripheral blood, taken from a patient treated with radiotherapy plus ipilimumab. This sequence was found in a human donor with non-small cell lung cancer that progressed on radiotherapy plus ipilimumab. The genes are TRBV7-9 and TRBJ2-2; 7 nucleotides match TRBD1. Written as DNA, the CDR3 is TGTGCCAGCAGCTTTGGAACCGGGACAGTGAACACCGGGGAGCTGTTTTTT. The encoded protein is CASSFGTGTVNTGELFF.